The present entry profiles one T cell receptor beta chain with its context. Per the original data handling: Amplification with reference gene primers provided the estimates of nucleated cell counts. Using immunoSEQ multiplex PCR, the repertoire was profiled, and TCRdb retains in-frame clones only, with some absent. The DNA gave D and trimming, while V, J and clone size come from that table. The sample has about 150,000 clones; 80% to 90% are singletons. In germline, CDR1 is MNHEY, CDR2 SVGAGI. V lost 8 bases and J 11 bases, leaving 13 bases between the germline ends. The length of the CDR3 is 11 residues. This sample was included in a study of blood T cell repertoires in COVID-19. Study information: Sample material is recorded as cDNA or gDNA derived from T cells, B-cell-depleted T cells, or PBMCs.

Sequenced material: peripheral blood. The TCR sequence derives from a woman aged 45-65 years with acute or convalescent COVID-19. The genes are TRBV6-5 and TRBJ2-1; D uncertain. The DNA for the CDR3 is TGTGCCAGCGCCCTCAGAGACAAGCAGTTCTTC. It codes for CASALRDKQFF.